These T cell receptor beta chains were read from a single sample in a study of radiotherapy plus CTLA-4 blockade in lung cancer. The method was immunoSEQ multiplex PCR; TCRdb's version includes in-frame clones alone and lacks a portion of them. The table lists more than 40,000 clones, approximately 70% of them singletons. Sequences were derived from peripheral blood, sampled from a patient treated with radiotherapy plus ipilimumab. The receptors here all came from a human donor with non-small cell lung cancer who had a complete response to radiotherapy plus ipilimumab. The conserved cysteine and the conserved F or W are not part of the CDR3 here. Expanded clones are given a class, and other clones once, few, many or no size at all.

abundance: few
j_gene: TRBJ2-7
v_gene: TRBV2
CDR3aa: ASRRGGLAGGNSYEQY

abundance: once
j_gene: TRBJ1-2
v_gene: TRBV19
CDR3aa: ASTQTMKSSGYT

abundance: .
j_gene: TRBJ2-7
v_gene: TRBV29-1
CDR3aa: SVGGPRDEQY

abundance: few
j_gene: TRBJ1-3
v_gene: TRBV10-3
CDR3aa: AISEPGQAQDTIY

abundance: .
j_gene: TRBJ2-5
v_gene: TRBV7-3
CDR3aa: ASSPGLGKETQY

abundance: .
j_gene: TRBJ2-5
v_gene: TRBV4-1
CDR3aa: ASSQTPSGGGQETQY

abundance: .
j_gene: TRBJ1-3
v_gene: TRBV9
CDR3aa: ASSVGPRVDSGNTIY

abundance: .
j_gene: TRBJ2-7
v_gene: TRBV12-5
CDR3aa: ASGPGTGFYEQY

abundance: .
j_gene: TRBJ2-2
v_gene: TRBV18
CDR3aa: ASSQNVGQDNAGELF

abundance: .
j_gene: TRBJ1-5
v_gene: TRBV19
CDR3aa: ASSIGQVGQPQH

abundance: .
j_gene: TRBJ1-4
v_gene: TRBV5-1
CDR3aa: ASSLSTQGTVGKLF

abundance: .
j_gene: TRBJ2-5
v_gene: TRBV5-4
CDR3aa: ASSLAQGAGETQY

abundance: .
j_gene: TRBJ2-7
v_gene: TRBV29-1
CDR3aa: SAGGQASYEQY

abundance: few
j_gene: TRBJ2-3
v_gene: TRBV5-4
CDR3aa: ASSSQADTQY

abundance: .
j_gene: TRBJ2-7
v_gene: TRBV10-3
CDR3aa: AIRLATSVYEQY

abundance: .
j_gene: TRBJ2-1
v_gene: TRBV18
CDR3aa: ASSPTTSGSGDEQF

abundance: .
j_gene: TRBJ2-7
v_gene: TRBV13
CDR3aa: ASSSSGSETYEQY

abundance: .
j_gene: TRBJ1-1
v_gene: TRBV5-6
CDR3aa: ASSSDRLTMNTEAF

abundance: .
j_gene: TRBJ2-7
v_gene: TRBV28
CDR3aa: ASSNSGGALNEQY

abundance: .
j_gene: TRBJ2-2
v_gene: TRBV5-1
CDR3aa: ASSLRPDKDGELF

abundance: medium-sized
j_gene: TRBJ2-7
v_gene: TRBV5-1
CDR3aa: ASSAGTDSYEQY

abundance: .
j_gene: TRBJ2-2
v_gene: TRBV7-8
CDR3aa: ASSLGVGHANTGELF

abundance: .
j_gene: TRBJ2-3
v_gene: TRBV5-1
CDR3aa: ASSFGRTPDTQY